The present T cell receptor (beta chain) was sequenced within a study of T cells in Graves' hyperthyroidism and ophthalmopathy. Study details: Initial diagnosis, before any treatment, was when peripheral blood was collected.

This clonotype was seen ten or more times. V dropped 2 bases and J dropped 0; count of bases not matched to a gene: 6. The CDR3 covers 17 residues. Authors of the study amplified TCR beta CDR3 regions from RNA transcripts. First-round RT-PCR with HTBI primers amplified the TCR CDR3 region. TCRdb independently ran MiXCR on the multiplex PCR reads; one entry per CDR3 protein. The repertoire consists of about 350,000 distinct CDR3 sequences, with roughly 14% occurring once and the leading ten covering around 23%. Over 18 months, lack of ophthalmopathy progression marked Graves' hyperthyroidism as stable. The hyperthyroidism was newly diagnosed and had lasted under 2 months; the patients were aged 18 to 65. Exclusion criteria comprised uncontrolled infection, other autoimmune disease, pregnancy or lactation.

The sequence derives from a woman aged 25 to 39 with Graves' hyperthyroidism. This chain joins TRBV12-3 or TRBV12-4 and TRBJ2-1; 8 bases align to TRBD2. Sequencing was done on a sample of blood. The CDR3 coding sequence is TGTGCCAGCAGTTTATCTCCTAGCGGGTTCTCCTACAATGAGCAGTTCTTC. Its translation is CASSLSPSGFSYNEQFF.